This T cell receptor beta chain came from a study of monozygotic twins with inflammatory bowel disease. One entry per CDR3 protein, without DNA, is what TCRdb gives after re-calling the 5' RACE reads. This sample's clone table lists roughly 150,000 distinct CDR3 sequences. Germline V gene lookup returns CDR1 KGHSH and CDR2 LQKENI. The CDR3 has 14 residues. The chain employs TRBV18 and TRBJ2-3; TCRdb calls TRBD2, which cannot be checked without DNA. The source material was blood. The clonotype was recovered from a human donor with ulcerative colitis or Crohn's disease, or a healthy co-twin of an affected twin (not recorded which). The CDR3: CASYTSPSTDTQYF.